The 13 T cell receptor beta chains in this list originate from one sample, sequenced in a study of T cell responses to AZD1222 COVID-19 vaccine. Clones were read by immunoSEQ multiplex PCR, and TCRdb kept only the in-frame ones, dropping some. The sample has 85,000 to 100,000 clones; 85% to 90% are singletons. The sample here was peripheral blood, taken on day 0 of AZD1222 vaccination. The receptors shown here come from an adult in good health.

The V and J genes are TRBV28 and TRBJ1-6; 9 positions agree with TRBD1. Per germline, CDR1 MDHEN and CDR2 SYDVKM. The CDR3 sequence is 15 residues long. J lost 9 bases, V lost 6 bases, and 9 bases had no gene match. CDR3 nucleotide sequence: TGTGCCAGCAGGCGGGAGCACAGGGGGCCTTCACCCCTCCACTTT. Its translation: CASRREHRGPSPLHF.

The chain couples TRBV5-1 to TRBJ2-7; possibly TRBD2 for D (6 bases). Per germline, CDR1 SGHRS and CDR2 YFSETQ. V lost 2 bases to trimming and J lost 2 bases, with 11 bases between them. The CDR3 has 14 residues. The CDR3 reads CASSFRGSAYEQYF. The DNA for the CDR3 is TGCGCCAGCAGCTTCCGGGGGTCAGCCTACGAGCAGTACTTC.

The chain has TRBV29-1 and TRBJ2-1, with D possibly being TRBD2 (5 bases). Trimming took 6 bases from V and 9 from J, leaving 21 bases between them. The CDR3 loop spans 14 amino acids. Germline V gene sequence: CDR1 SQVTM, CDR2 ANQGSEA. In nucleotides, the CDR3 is TGCAGCGTGGCGGGCCCCCTGGGGTCGGGTGAGCAGTTCTTC. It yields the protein CSVAGPLGSGEQFF.

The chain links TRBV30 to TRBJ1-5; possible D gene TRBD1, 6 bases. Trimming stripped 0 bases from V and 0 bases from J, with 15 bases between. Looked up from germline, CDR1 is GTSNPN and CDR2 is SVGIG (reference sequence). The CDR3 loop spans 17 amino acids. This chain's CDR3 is CAWSVPGAWYSNQPQHF. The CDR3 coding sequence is TGTGCCTGGAGTGTGCCAGGGGCTTGGTATAGCAATCAGCCCCAGCATTTT.

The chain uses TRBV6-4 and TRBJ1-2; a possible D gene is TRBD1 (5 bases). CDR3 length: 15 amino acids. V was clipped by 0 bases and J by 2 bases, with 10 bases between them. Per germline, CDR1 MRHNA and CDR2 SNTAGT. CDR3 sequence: CASSDSAGANYGYTF. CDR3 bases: TGTGCCAGCAGTGACTCGGCCGGGGCCAACTATGGCTACACCTTC.

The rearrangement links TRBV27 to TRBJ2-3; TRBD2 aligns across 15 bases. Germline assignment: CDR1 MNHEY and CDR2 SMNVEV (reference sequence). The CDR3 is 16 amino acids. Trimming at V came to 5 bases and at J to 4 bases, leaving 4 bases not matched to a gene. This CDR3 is CASSRTSGRAADTQYF. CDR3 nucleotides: TGTGCCAGCAGTAGGACTAGCGGGAGGGCCGCAGATACGCAGTATTTT.

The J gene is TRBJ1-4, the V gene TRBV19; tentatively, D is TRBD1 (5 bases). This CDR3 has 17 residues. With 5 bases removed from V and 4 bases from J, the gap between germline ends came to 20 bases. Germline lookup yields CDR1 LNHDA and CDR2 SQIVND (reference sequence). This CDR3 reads CASSLPVFRDGNEKLFF. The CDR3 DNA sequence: TGTGCCAGTAGTCTTCCTGTCTTCCGGGACGGTAATGAAAAACTGTTTTTT.

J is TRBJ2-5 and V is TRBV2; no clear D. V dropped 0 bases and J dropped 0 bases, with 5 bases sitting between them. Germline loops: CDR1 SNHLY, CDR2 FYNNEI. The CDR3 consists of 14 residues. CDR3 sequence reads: CASSEASYQETQYF. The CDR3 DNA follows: TGTGCCAGCAGTGAAGCGTCGTACCAAGAGACCCAGTACTTC.

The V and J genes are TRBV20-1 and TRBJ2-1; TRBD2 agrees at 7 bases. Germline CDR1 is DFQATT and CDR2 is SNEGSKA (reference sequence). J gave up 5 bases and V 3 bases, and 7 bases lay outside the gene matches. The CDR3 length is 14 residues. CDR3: CSASRLAEHNEQFF. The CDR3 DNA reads TGCAGTGCTAGTCGGCTAGCGGAACACAATGAGCAGTTCTTC.

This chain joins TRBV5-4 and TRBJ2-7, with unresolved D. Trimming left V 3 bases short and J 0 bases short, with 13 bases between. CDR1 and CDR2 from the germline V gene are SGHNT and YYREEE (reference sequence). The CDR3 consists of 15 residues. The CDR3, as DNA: TGTGCCAGCAGCTCCATAGATGGTCCCTCCTACGAGCAGTACTTC. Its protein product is CASSSIDGPSYEQYF.

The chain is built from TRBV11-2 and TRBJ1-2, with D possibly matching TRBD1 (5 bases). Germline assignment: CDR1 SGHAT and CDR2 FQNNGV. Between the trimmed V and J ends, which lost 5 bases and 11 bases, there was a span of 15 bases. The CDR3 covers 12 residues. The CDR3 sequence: CASSLLGDLYTF. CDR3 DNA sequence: TGTGCCAGCAGCCTGCTGGGGGATCTTTACACCTTC.

CDR3 DNA sequence: TGTGCCAGCAACAGCCAGCTGGATTCACCCCTCCACTTT. Its protein product is CASNSQLDSPLHF. The chain couples TRBV7-2 to TRBJ1-6; D not resolved. Germline loops: CDR1 SGHTA, CDR2 FQGNSA. The CDR3 contains 13 residues. V lost 7 bases and J 8 bases, leaving 12 bases between the germline ends.

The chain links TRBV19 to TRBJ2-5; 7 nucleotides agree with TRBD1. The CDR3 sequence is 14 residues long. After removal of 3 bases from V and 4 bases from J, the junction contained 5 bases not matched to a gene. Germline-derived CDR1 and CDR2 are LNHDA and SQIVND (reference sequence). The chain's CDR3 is CASSIRGGRETQYF. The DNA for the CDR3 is TGTGCCAGTAGTATTCGAGGGGGCAGAGAGACCCAGTACTTC. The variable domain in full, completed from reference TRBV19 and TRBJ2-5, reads DGGITQSPKYLFRKEGQNVTLSCEQNLNHDAMYWYRQDPGQGLRLIYYSQIVNDFQKGDIAEGYSVSREKKESFPLTVTSAQKNPTAFYLCASSIRGGRETQYFGPGTRLLVL.